This T cell receptor (beta chain) was recorded in a study of T cell responses to AZD1222 COVID-19 vaccine. General study findings and limits: Spike-specific TCR repertoires showed rising breadth and depth after two AZD1222 doses.

Concerning this clone: Its antigen is unidentified.

Assay: immunoSEQ multiplex PCR; the TCRdb copy retains only in-frame clones and omits some. The sample contains around 130,000 clones, 90% to 95% of which appear only once. Germline V lookup: CDR1 LGHNT, CDR2 FRNRAP. The ends were cut back, 0 bases at V and 7 bases at J, with 15 bases in the middle. This CDR3 spans 16 amino acids. This chain joins TRBV12-5 and TRBJ1-4, with a weak D call TRBD1 (5 bases). The sequence was obtained from an adult in good health. Sequenced here: peripheral blood, sampled on day 0 of AZD1222 vaccination. Here the CDR3 DNA reads TGTGCTAGTGGTTTGGTACGGGCAGGGTCATCTGAAAAACTGTTTTTT. It is translated as CASGLVRAGSSEKLFF.